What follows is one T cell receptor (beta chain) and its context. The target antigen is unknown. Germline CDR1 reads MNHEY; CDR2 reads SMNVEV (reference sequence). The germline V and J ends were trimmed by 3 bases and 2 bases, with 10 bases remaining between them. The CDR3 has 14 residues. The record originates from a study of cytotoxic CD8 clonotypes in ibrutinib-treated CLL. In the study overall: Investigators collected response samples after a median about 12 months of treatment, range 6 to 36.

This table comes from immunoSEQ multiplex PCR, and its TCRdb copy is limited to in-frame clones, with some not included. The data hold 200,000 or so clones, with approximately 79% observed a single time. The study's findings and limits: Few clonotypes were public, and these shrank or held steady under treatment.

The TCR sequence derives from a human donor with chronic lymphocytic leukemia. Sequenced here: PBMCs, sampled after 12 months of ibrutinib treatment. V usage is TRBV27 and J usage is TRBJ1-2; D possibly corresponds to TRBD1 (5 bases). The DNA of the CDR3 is TGTGCCAGCAGTTTCCGAACAGGCAACTATGGCTACACCTTC. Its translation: CASSFRTGNYGYTF.